This TCR beta chain was captured by sequencing in a study of early T cells in non-severe SARS-CoV-2 infection (dated by TCRdb to the early 2020s). In the study overall: TCR sequencing used bulk RNA from unsorted whole blood, so alpha and beta chains could not be paired.

This was a case-control study nested in a cohort of healthcare workers in London, UK, who had nasopharyngeal swab PCR tests and blood samples taken every week. Between 23 and 31 March 2020, the week of the UK lockdown, healthcare workers were enrolled and then followed up weekly for as long as 16 weeks. Preparation of the library involved 5' RACE. The instrument given in TCRdb is NextSeq 500. To correct for sequencing error and PCR bias, the TCR library protocol tagged individual cDNA molecules with unique molecular identifiers. Sequencing covered both TCR alpha and beta chains, and within each sample the abundances of alpha and beta sequences were tightly co-correlated. The paper's processing steps were these. Decombinator V4 was used to annotate TCR sequences for V gene, J gene and CDR3. Expanded TCRs were defined as changing significantly between any two time points under a Poisson model with p below 0.0001. TCR abundances were normalised to the total number of TCRs sequenced per sample and expressed as counts per million. VDJdb, accessed on 1 November 2021, was searched for TCRs annotated for CMV, EBV and SARS-CoV-2, and TCRs annotated for more than one antigen were excluded. TCRdb took the public reads, trimmed them with fastp at Q25, ran MiXCR for clone calling and kept in-frame beta chains. Every entry covers one CDR3 protein and lists the most common genes and DNA from its rows. TCRdb, rather than the study authors, made the V and J calls. The sample includes about 52,000 distinct CDR3 sequences, with roughly 11% observed a single time. In total, the top ten clones hold approximately 13% of the sample.

General findings and caveats noted by the study authors: Matching against VDJdb was skewed toward anti-spike CD8 responses, likely underestimated virus-specific expansions, and missed private and CD4 specificities.

At least ten counts were recorded for this clonotype. Its cognate antigen has yet to be identified. One base away there is no much larger clone; base qualities are not given. Sequenced: whole blood. This sequence was found in an adult who was a healthcare worker with PCR-confirmed SARS-CoV-2 infection or an uninfected control (not recorded which).

The CDR3 in this case is CASSGDTDNEQFF. Here is the DNA: TGCGCCAGCAGCGGCGACACAGACAATGAGCAGTTCTTC. The chain uses TRBV5-1 and TRBJ2-1; there is no confident call for the D gene. V is pared back by 4 bases and J by 5 bases, with 10 bases lying between the germline termini. According to the germline V gene, CDR1 reads SGHRS and CDR2 reads YFSETQ. The cysteine opens and the phenylalanine closes a CDR3 of 13 amino acids. Only the CDR3 portion is preserved as DNA: 39 bases, with reading frame beginning at the first base.